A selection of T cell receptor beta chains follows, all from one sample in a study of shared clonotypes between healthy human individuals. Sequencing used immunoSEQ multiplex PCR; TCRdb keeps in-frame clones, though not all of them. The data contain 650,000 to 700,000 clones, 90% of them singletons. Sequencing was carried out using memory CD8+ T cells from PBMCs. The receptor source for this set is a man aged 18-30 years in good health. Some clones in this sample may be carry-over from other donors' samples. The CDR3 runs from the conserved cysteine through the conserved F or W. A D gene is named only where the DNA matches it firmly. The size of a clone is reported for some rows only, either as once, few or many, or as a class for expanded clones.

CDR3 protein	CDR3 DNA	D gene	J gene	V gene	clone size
CASSSRSQGRAGVYNEQFF	TGTGCCAGCAGCTCGAGGTCACAGGGGAGAGCCGGGGTATACAATGAGCAGTTCTTC	TRBD1	TRBJ2-1	TRBV11-2	once
CASSHGQASNIQYF	TGTGCCAGCAGCCACGGACAGGCCTCAAACATTCAGTACTTC	TRBD1	TRBJ2-4	TRBV7-9	.
CSVDKLDSRGETQYF	TGCAGCGTTGATAAGTTAGACTCTCGGGGTGAGACCCAGTACTTC	.	TRBJ2-5	TRBV29-1	.
CASSLVSSPIAGVTDTQYF	TGTGCCAGCAGTTTAGTGTCCTCCCCCATAGCGGGAGTAACAGATACGCAGTATTTT	TRBD2	TRBJ2-3	TRBV27	.
CASRPGAPSGNTIYF	TGTGCCAGCAGACCGGGGGCCCCCTCTGGAAACACCATATATTTT	.	TRBJ1-3	TRBV6-8	.
CASSPLDREIQPQHF	TGTGCCAGCAGTCCCTTAGACAGGGAAATACAGCCCCAGCATTTT	TRBD1	TRBJ1-5	TRBV28	.
CASSDRESAEAFF	TGCGCCAGCAGCGACAGGGAATCGGCTGAAGCTTTCTTT	TRBD1	TRBJ1-1	TRBV10-1	.
CASSWGGLAGDQTNEQFF	TGTGCCAGCAGCTGGGGCGGACTAGCGGGAGATCAAACGAATGAGCAGTTCTTC	TRBD2	TRBJ2-1	TRBV7-3	.
CASSPPWWDSNLDTQYF	TGTGCCAGCAGCCCCCCATGGTGGGACAGCAACTTGGATACGCAGTATTTT	TRBD1	TRBJ2-3	TRBV7-9	.
CATHLGWSGELFF	TGTGCCACCCACCTTGGGTGGAGCGGGGAGCTGTTTTTT	.	TRBJ2-2	TRBV19	.
CASSIHLSAIEYF	TGTGCCAGTAGTATTCATCTGTCGGCTATCGAGTACTTC	.	TRBJ2-7	TRBV19	.
CASSYGTGFTQSGNTIYF	TGTGCCAGCAGTTATGGGACAGGGTTCACGCAATCTGGAAACACCATATATTTT	TRBD1	TRBJ1-3	TRBV27	.
CASSLVGPEQYF	TGTGCCAGCAGCTTAGTGGGGCCCGAGCAGTACTTC	.	TRBJ2-7	TRBV7-9	.
CASSEPQQGARNTEAFF	TGTGCCAGCAGTGAACCGCAACAGGGGGCTAGAAACACTGAAGCTTTCTTT	TRBD1	TRBJ1-1	TRBV9	many
CASSAGGGEPNEQYF	TGTGCCAGCAGTGCGGGAGGGGGTGAGCCCAACGAGCAGTACTTC	TRBD2	TRBJ2-7	TRBV6-1	.
CASSLISSTDTQYF	TGTGCCAGCAGTTTAATTTCTAGCACAGATACGCAGTATTTT	.	TRBJ2-3	TRBV27	.
CAISESHRGTNTEAFF	TGTGCCATCAGTGAGTCTCATAGGGGAACGAACACTGAAGCTTTCTTT	.	TRBJ1-1	TRBV10-3	few
CASSEGGAGANVLTF	TGTGCCAGCAGTGAAGGGGGCGCTGGGGCCAACGTCCTGACTTTC	.	TRBJ2-6	TRBV6-1	many
CASSTAYSYEQYF	TGTGCCAGCAGCACGGCCTACTCCTACGAGCAGTACTTC	.	TRBJ2-7	TRBV9	.
CASKPRGYGYTF	TGTGCCAGCAAACCCAGGGGTTACGGCTACACCTTC	.	TRBJ1-2	TRBV6-5	.
CASSLGWANTEAFF	TGTGCCAGCAGCTTAGGTTGGGCGAACACTGAAGCTTTCTTT	.	TRBJ1-1	TRBV7-8	.
CSVHWMGGEKLFF	TGCAGCGTGCACTGGATGGGAGGTGAAAAACTGTTTTTT	.	TRBJ1-4	TRBV29-1	few
CASSFPGRGNQPQHF	TGTGCCAGCAGTTTTCCCGGGAGGGGCAATCAGCCCCAGCATTTT	.	TRBJ1-5	TRBV28	.
CASRNTGTGNTIYF	TGTGCCAGCAGAAATACAGGGACTGGAAACACCATATATTTT	.	TRBJ1-3	TRBV28	.
CASSLGSVNEQFF	TGTGCCAGCAGTTTAGGGTCCGTCAATGAGCAGTTCTTC	.	TRBJ2-1	TRBV27	few
CASRSAGEEDTEAFF	TGTGCGAGCCGATCGGCAGGGGAGGAGGACACTGAAGCTTTCTTT	.	TRBJ1-1	TRBV6-5	.
CASSLRGAGKYSEQFF	TGTGCCAGCAGTTTAAGGGGTGCGGGAAAGTATAGTGAGCAGTTCTTC	.	TRBJ2-1	TRBV27	.
CASSLRTSGRNYNEQFF	TGTGCCAGCAGCCTTCGGACTAGCGGGAGAAACTACAATGAGCAGTTCTTC	TRBD2	TRBJ2-1	TRBV9	.
CATSSPGNGVLDEQYF	TGTGCCACCAGCAGCCCTGGGAATGGCGTTTTGGACGAGCAGTACTTC	.	TRBJ2-7	TRBV15	.
CASSYGDGGSGELFF	TGTGCCAGCAGTTACGGAGACGGGGGATCCGGGGAGCTGTTTTTT	.	TRBJ2-2	TRBV6-5	.
CASSQLTVGYNSPLHF	TGTGCCAGCAGTCAGTTGACAGTAGGCTATAATTCACCCCTCCACTTT	.	TRBJ1-6	TRBV28	.
CASSLGSGRPYEQYF	TGTGCCAGCAGCTTAGGGTCGGGACGACCCTACGAGCAGTACTTC	.	TRBJ2-7	TRBV11-2	.